This T cell receptor beta chain was obtained from a study of cytomegalovirus exposure and HLA in healthy donors. Study observations and caveats: Trimming of TCR beta V- and J-genes showed a link, identified in a later analysis, to a missense DCLRE1C variant. Among the sequence variants, a highly shared cluster was likely an artifact of sequencing.

PCR employed 60 Vbeta and 13 Jbeta primers. Authors' data handling: Approximately 9.9 million shared chains were among the approximately 80 million unique TCR beta chains that a later analysis counted. Generated by immunoSEQ multiplex PCR, the TCRdb table keeps only in-frame clones and is missing some. V and J calls and clone size are copied from that table; D and trimming were computed from the DNA. This table has roughly 150,000 clones, roughly 75% appearing once. The CDR3 runs 13 residues. From germline, CDR1 is MGHRA and CDR2 YSYEKL. Between the trimmed V and J ends, which lost 4 bases and 6 bases, there was a span of 13 bases. For this clone: The antigen is not known.

The sample was PBMCs. The chain couples TRBV4-1 to TRBJ2-7; D is undetermined. The receptor was derived from a man aged 18 to 30 in good health and CMV-seropositive. CDR3 DNA: TGCGCCAGCAGCCCCCGAGGAATAGGCGAGCAGTACTTC. Amino acid sequence: CASSPRGIGEQYF.